Sequencing of this T cell receptor (beta chain) was carried out in a study of blood T cell repertoires in COVID-19 (dated by TCRdb to the early 2020s). At the level of the whole study: Samples covering the acute and convalescent phases of COVID-19 were provided by collaborators in the United States, Italy and Spain. HLA class I and class II types, where available, came from metadata supplied by the sample provider rather than from assay-based typing. The repertoires were released in a freely available public database intended as a resource for research on the immune response to SARS-CoV-2. Nearly every sample came with metadata listing a de-identified subject ID, COVID-19 status, age in years and sex. The dataset comprised deeply sampled blood TCRbeta repertoires from subjects exposed to, actively infected with, or recovered from COVID-19. The prospective study material was composed of cDNA or gDNA derived from T cells, B-cell-depleted T cells, or PBMCs. Samples came from the ongoing ImmuneRACE study (first 160 participants) plus 1,254 subjects from 6 global collaborators.

On the study overall, not on this receptor specifically: The quantity of clinical and demographic metadata differed by source and by participant and was supplied without curation.

The germline V gene encodes CDR1 MNHNS and CDR2 SASEGT. The trim is 0 bases for V and 7 bases for J, with a gap of 10 bases between the germline ends. Reading from cysteine to phenylalanine, the CDR3 counts 14 amino acids. The read is trimmed to its CDR3 DNA, 42 bases read in frame from base 1. TCRbeta CDR3 regions were amplified from genomic DNA using the immunoSEQ Assay, a bias-controlled multiplex PCR. The published analysis was carried out like this. Within the assay, amplification of reference gene primers was used to estimate how many nucleated cells each sample contained. Sequence reads were collapsed and filtered to measure the absolute abundance of every unique TCRbeta CDR3 rearrangement. For each sample, productive Simpson clonality was calculated as the square root of Simpson's diversity index over productive rearrangements. Entries here come from immuneACCESS through TCRdb and include only in-frame sequences with V and J called. Some clones fail to appear in such tables; in the studies checked, an unresolved V gene covers under half of the shortfall, and the cause of the remainder is unknown. The V and J calls and clone size come from that table; D and trimming were worked out from the DNA. A total of under 250,000 clones appear in this sample, about four fifths of them only once. The ten largest account for under 5% of the sample.

About this clone: There is no known antigen for this receptor. The record has no base qualities; no much larger clone is one base away.

The collaborating institutions used their own protocols to collect whole blood in K2EDTA tubes. Collaborator samples were shipped for TCRbeta analysis as frozen whole blood, isolated PBMCs, or DNA extracted from either sample type. Source material: peripheral blood. The receptor's source is a man aged 50 to 60 with acute or convalescent COVID-19. In this chain, TRBV6-1 is recombined with TRBJ1-5; the best D guess is TRBD1, with 6 bases matching. The CDR3: CASSEATGWQPQHF. The DNA sequence is TGTGCCAGCAGTGAAGCGACAGGCTGGCAGCCCCAGCATTTT.